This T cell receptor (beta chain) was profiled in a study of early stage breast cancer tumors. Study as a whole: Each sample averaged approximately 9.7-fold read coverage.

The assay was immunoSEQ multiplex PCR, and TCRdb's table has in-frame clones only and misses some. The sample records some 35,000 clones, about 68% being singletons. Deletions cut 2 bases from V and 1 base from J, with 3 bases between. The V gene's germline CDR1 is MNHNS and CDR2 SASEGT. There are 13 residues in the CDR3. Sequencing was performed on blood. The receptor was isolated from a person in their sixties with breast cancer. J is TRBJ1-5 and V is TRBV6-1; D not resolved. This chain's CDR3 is CASSESSNQPQHF. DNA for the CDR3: TGTGCCAGCAGTGAATCGAGCAATCAGCCCCAGCATTTT.